This passage covers 22 T cell receptor beta chains from one sample sequenced in a study of blood T cell repertoires in COVID-19. Data came from immunoSEQ multiplex PCR; TCRdb stores just in-frame clones and leaves some out. This repertoire shows roughly 260,000 clones, roughly 89% found once; its top ten account for 2.6%. Source material: PBMCs or T cells enriched from blood (not recorded which). These receptors were collected from a woman under 40 with acute COVID-19.

The V gene is TRBV4-1, the J gene TRBJ2-7; 9 bases agree with TRBD2. The CDR3 covers 15 residues. Germline CDR1 reads MGHRA; CDR2 reads YSYEKL. V was clipped by 1 base and J by 2 bases; unmatched bases: 3. Here the CDR3 reads CASSQASSGAYEQYF. The CDR3 nucleotides are TGCGCCAGCAGCCAAGCTTCTAGCGGGGCCTACGAGCAGTACTTC.

The rearrangement uses TRBV7-2 and TRBJ2-3, with D unclear. In germline, CDR1 is SGHTA, CDR2 FQGNSA. The V end lost 2 bases, the J end lost 5 bases, and 8 bases lay between the germline ends. The CDR3 runs to 13 residues. CDR3 nucleotides: TGTGCCAGCAGCTTATCGTACAGAGATACGCAGTATTTT. It specifies CASSLSYRDTQYF.

The chain carries TRBV6-5 and TRBJ2-7; tentative D call: TRBD1 (5 bases). Deletions cut 6 bases from V and 3 bases from J, with 9 bases between. The CDR3 has 12 residues. Germline V CDR1 and CDR2: MNHEY, SVGAGI. This CDR3 reads CASSSRDYEQYF. The CDR3 DNA follows: TGTGCCAGCAGCTCCAGGGACTACGAGCAGTACTTC.

V gene TRBV18 combines with J gene TRBJ1-3; D is possibly TRBD1 (5 bases). V was clipped by 3 bases and J by 1 base, with 10 bases between them. Germline lookup yields CDR1 KGHSH and CDR2 LQKENI. The CDR3 is 15 amino acids. The CDR3 protein is CASSPEGSSGNTIYF. CDR3 nucleotide sequence: TGTGCCAGCTCACCGGAGGGGTCATCTGGAAACACCATATATTTT.

This chain's CDR3 is CASSSNQETQYF. The CDR3 DNA reads as TGTGCCAGCAGCTCAAACCAAGAGACCCAGTACTTC. The gene calls are TRBV7-9 and TRBJ2-5; the D is unclear. This CDR3 region has 12 residues. Germline V gene lookup returns CDR1 SEHNR and CDR2 FQNEAQ (reference sequence). Between the trimmed V and J ends, which lost 4 bases and 0 bases, there was a span of 3 bases. Combining the CDR3 with reference TRBV7-9 and TRBJ2-5 gives the whole variable domain DTGVSQNPRHKITKRGQNVTFRCDPISEHNRLYWYRQTLGQGPEFLTYFQNEAQLEKSRLLSDRFSAERPKGSFSTLEIQRTEQGDSAMYLCASSSNQETQYFGPGTRLLVL.

V gene TRBV18 combines with J gene TRBJ1-1, with 9 nucleotides matching TRBD1. The V segment lost 3 bases and the J segment 5 bases; nucleotides outside the gene matches: 7. Germline-derived CDR1 and CDR2 are KGHSH and LQKENI. The CDR3 sequence is 15 residues long. The CDR3 coding sequence is TGTGCCAGCTCACCGCAGGGGACAGGGTATACTGAAGCTTTCTTT. This encodes CASSPQGTGYTEAFF. Full variable domain (missing parts from reference TRBV18 and TRBJ1-1): NAGVMQNPRHLVRRRGQEARLRCSPMKGHSHVYWYRQLPEEGLKFMVYLQKENIIDESGMPKERFSAEFPKEGPSILRIQQVVRGDSAAYFCASSPQGTGYTEAFFGQGTRLTVV.

This clone has just one count. V is TRBV30 and J is TRBJ1-1; D ambiguous. The CDR3 is 13 residues long. Germline CDR1 reads GTSNPN; CDR2 reads SVGIG (reference sequence). Trimming pared 2 bases from V and 0 bases from J, leaving 7 bases between. The CDR3: CAWSLSMNTEAFF. The CDR3 nucleotides are TGTGCCTGGAGTTTGTCCATGAACACTGAAGCTTTCTTT.

This clone has only a few counts. This rearrangement joins TRBV15 to TRBJ2-5; D is perhaps TRBD1 (6 bases). This CDR3 is built from 14 residues. Germline loops: CDR1 LNHNV, CDR2 YYDKDF (reference sequence). The V end was cut by 4 bases, the J end by 4 bases, with 13 bases between. The CDR3, as DNA: TGTGCCACCAGCAACGTCCTAGGGGGAGAGACCCAGTACTTC. Residues: CATSNVLGGETQYF.

The J gene is TRBJ1-6, the V gene TRBV30, with D perhaps matching TRBD1 (6 bases). V lost 3 bases, J lost 9 bases, and 15 bases lay in between. This CDR3 comprises 14 residues. Per germline, CDR1 GTSNPN and CDR2 SVGIG (reference sequence). The CDR3 DNA reads TGTGCCTGGAGCAGGGGACCCATTAGTTCACCCCTCCACTTT. It specifies CAWSRGPISSPLHF.

V and J are TRBV2 and TRBJ2-4; 7 bases align to TRBD1. This CDR3 contains 13 residues. V was clipped by 6 bases and J by 7 bases; unmatched bases: 6. Germline loops: CDR1 SNHLY, CDR2 FYNNEI. The CDR3 reads CASRDRRGNIQYF. CDR3 sequence (DNA): TGTGCCAGCAGGGATCGCAGGGGGAACATTCAGTACTTC. Full variable domain (missing parts from reference TRBV2 and TRBJ2-4): EPEVTQTPSHQVTQMGQEVILRCVPISNHLYFYWYRQILGQKVEFLVSFYNNEISEKSEIFDDQFSVERPDGSNFTLKIRSTKLEDSAMYFCASRDRRGNIQYFGAGTRLSVL.

The sample holds one count of this clone. The chain carries TRBV21-1 and TRBJ2-3; TRBD2, as called in the table, went unchecked against the DNA. TRBV21-1 counts as a pseudogene. The CDR3 extends over 15 amino acids. The CDR3 sequence: CASSKGGKDPDTQYF. CDR3 sequence (DNA): TGTGCCAGCAGCAAGGGGGGGAAGGACCCAGATACGCAGTATTTT.

DNA for the CDR3: TGTGCCAGCAGCCAAGGCCTATATGGCATTCAGTACTTC. Translated: CASSQGLYGIQYF. The rearrangement links TRBV3-1 (or the pseudogene TRBV3-2) to TRBJ2-4, with D unresolved. The germline V gene encodes CDR1 LGHDT and CDR2 YNNKEL (reference sequence). Between the trimmed V and J ends, which lost 1 base and 9 bases, there was a span of 10 bases. This CDR3 has 13 amino acids.

The CDR3 is CASSLDNQETQYF. In DNA, the CDR3 is TGTGCCAGCAGCTTAGATAACCAAGAGACCCAGTACTTC. This rearrangement joins TRBV7-9 to TRBJ2-5, with unresolved D. This CDR3 is built from 13 residues. Trimming shortened V by 1 base and J by 0 bases, and 3 bases separated the two germline ends. CDR1 and CDR2 from the germline V gene are SEHNR and FQNEAQ (reference sequence).

This chain joins TRBV6-5 and TRBJ2-5; the match to TRBD2 covers 10 bases. The CDR3 totals 15 residues. Germline assignment: CDR1 MNHEY and CDR2 SVGAGI. V shed 6 bases, J shed 6 bases, and the junction held 10 bases outside the gene matches. CDR3 sequence: CASSPERGGRKTQYF. In DNA form, the CDR3 reads TGTGCCAGCAGCCCCGAGCGGGGGGGGCGAAAGACCCAGTACTTC.

This chain joins TRBV5-4 and TRBJ2-1, with 7 bases that match TRBD2. The CDR3 is 14 amino acids. The germline gives CDR1 SGHNT, CDR2 YYREEE (reference sequence). J was trimmed by 8 bases and V by 4 bases; bases with no gene match: 9. CDR3 region: CASSRGGSRDEQFF. Here the CDR3 DNA reads TGTGCCAGCAGCCGCGGGGGTTCGAGGGATGAGCAGTTCTTC.

The V and J genes are TRBV10-3 and TRBJ2-5; possibly TRBD1 for D (6 bases). Trimming pared 6 bases from V and 5 bases from J, leaving 19 bases between. This CDR3 spans 15 amino acids. The germline V gene encodes CDR1 ENHRY and CDR2 SYGVKD. The CDR3 region is CAISPKSGQGETQYF. The DNA of the CDR3 is TGTGCCATCAGCCCAAAATCAGGGCAGGGGGAGACCCAGTACTTC.

CDR3 nucleotides: TGTGCCAGCAGCTTGGGTGCAGGGGGTTGGGATCAGCCCCAGCATTTT. Its protein product is CASSLGAGGWDQPQHF. The chain has TRBV5-5 and TRBJ1-5; 7 nucleotides match TRBD1. Trimming at V came to 0 bases and at J to 5 bases, leaving 8 bases not matched to a gene. The CDR3 consists of 16 residues. The V gene's germline CDR1 is SGHKS and CDR2 YYEKEE (reference sequence).

Only one count was recorded for this clone. The genes are TRBV28 and TRBJ1-5, with D possibly TRBD1 on 5 matching bases. Germline CDR1 is MDHEN and CDR2 is SYDVKM. V was cut by 3 bases and J by 7 bases, with 10 bases left in between. This CDR3 comprises 13 residues. Written as DNA, the CDR3 is TGTGCCAGCAGTTTGGCAGGGATCCAGCCCCAGCATTTT. This codes for CASSLAGIQPQHF.

This clone has only one observation. The chain carries TRBV7-9 and TRBJ2-2; no clear D gene. This CDR3 contains 11 residues. Germline V gene sequence: CDR1 SEHNR, CDR2 FQNEAQ (reference sequence). V lost 6 bases to trimming and J lost 5 bases, with 4 bases between them. CDR3 residues: CASRQTGELFF. The CDR3 DNA sequence: TGTGCCAGCAGACAAACCGGGGAGCTGTTTTTT.

The rearrangement joins TRBV6-8 to TRBJ2-7; TRBD1 aligns across 7 bases. After removal of 0 bases from V and 0 bases from J, the junction contained 8 bases not matched to a gene. In germline, CDR1 is MNHGY, CDR2 SAAAGT. The CDR3 runs 17 residues. This CDR3 is CASSYSARQGASYEQYF. Here the CDR3 DNA reads TGTGCCAGCAGTTACTCAGCGCGACAGGGCGCCTCCTACGAGCAGTACTTC.

Only one count was recorded for this clone. The rearrangement links TRBV4-1 to TRBJ1-3; tentative D call: TRBD1 (5 bases). Deletions cut 2 bases from V and 4 bases from J, with 18 bases between. The CDR3 length is 17 residues. The germline V gene has CDR1 MGHRA and CDR2 YSYEKL. This chain's CDR3 is CASSQPTARVPGNTIYF. The CDR3 region has the DNA TGCGCCAGCAGCCAACCGACAGCCCGAGTACCCGGAAACACCATATATTTT.

This sequence joins TRBV7-9 and TRBJ1-6; 7 positions match TRBD1. J lost 11 bases, V lost 3 bases, and 7 bases had no gene match. Germline values: CDR1 SEHNR, CDR2 FQNEAQ (reference sequence). The CDR3 sequence is 14 residues long. The CDR3 loop is CASSLTGRVAPLHF. CDR3 DNA: TGTGCCAGCAGCTTGACAGGGAGAGTTGCACCCCTCCACTTT.